The text below deals with one TCR beta chain. Its antigen remains unidentified. Unsorted whole blood yielded the total RNA, with T cells left unselected. There are 16 residues in the CDR3. Germline loops: CDR1 SGHVS, CDR2 FQNEAQ. These data originate in a study of monozygotic twins with inflammatory bowel disease. Whole-study results and caveats: Support was lacking for any single strong IBD-associated signal or clonotype. Twins classed as concordant or discordant showed no difference in repertoire similarity, possibly from limited power. IBD-affected twins scored below their healthy co-twins in TCRbeta diversity (inverse Simpson).

TCRdb reprocessed the 5' RACE reads; each CDR3 protein has one entry and no DNA is given. The sample holds some 150,000 distinct CDR3 sequences. V and J are TRBV7-8 and TRBJ2-1; TCRdb proposes TRBD2, but this gene call is untestable without DNA. The sequenced sample was blood. The TCR comes from a human donor with ulcerative colitis or Crohn's disease, or a healthy co-twin of an affected twin (not recorded which). CDR3 residues: CASSLVRLAVYNEQFF.